Below are 19 T cell receptor beta chains sequenced from a single sample in a study of blood T cell repertoires in COVID-19. TCRdb's copy holds only in-frame clones and misses some; the assay was immunoSEQ multiplex PCR. The sample records tens of thousands of clones, approximately 90% being singletons. The source material was peripheral blood. The receptors were sampled from a man between 50 and 59 years old with COVID-19, enrolled during active disease.

J is TRBJ2-7 and V is TRBV19; 12 bases align to TRBD1. CDR3 length: 17 residues. CDR1 and CDR2 from the germline V gene are LNHDA and SQIVND (reference sequence). V was pared by 5 bases and J by 1 base, with 9 bases of the junction left unmatched. CDR3 protein: CASSYGTGGAQSYEQYF. The CDR3 DNA sequence: TGTGCCAGTAGTTACGGGACAGGGGGCGCCCAGTCCTACGAGCAGTACTTC.

This clone has only a few counts. The chain recombines TRBV19 with TRBJ2-7, with TRBD1 identical over 8 bases. Germline V gene data show CDR1 as LNHDA and CDR2 as SQIVND (reference sequence). The CDR3 is 16 residues long. With 6 bases clipped from V and 2 bases from J, the junction kept 12 bases outside the gene matches. The CDR3 is CASSRTGSDYPYEQYF. The DNA of the CDR3 is TGTGCCAGTAGCCGGACAGGGAGTGACTACCCCTACGAGCAGTACTTC.

This chain uses TRBV6-5 with TRBJ2-3, with D tentatively TRBD1 (5 bases). The CDR3 length is 15 residues. CDR1 is MNHEY and CDR2 is SVGAGI in the germline V gene. V dropped 2 bases and J dropped 4 bases, with 13 bases sitting between them. DNA of the CDR3: TGTGCCAGCAGTTACCGGTCAGGGTGGTCAGATACGCAGTATTTT. It encodes CASSYRSGWSDTQYF.

The chain combines TRBV5-1 with TRBJ1-2; the D gene is possibly TRBD1 (6 bases). The CDR3 is 14 residues long. V lost 6 bases to trimming and J lost 3 bases, with 15 bases between them. Germline CDR1 is SGHRS and CDR2 is YFSETQ. The CDR3 sequence: CASTNLAGDYGYTF. The CDR3 coding sequence is TGCGCCAGCACTAATTTAGCAGGGGACTATGGCTACACCTTC.

The V gene is TRBV29-1, the J gene TRBJ1-3, with 12 bases identical to TRBD1. Germline CDR1 and CDR2: SQVTM and ANQGSEA. V lost 7 bases and J lost 0; bases outside the gene matches: 7. The CDR3 runs to 16 residues. CDR3 amino acids: CSATGTGGDSGNTIYF. The CDR3 coding sequence is TGCAGCGCCACCGGGACAGGGGGCGACTCTGGAAACACCATATATTTT.

The J gene is TRBJ2-7, the V gene TRBV6-2 or TRBV6-3; D call uncertain. V was trimmed by 5 bases and J by 0 bases, leaving 14 bases between them. The V gene's germline CDR1 is MNHEY and CDR2 SVGEGT. This CDR3 has 15 residues. CDR3 bases: TGTGCCAGCAGTACCCCTCTCCCGGGCTCCTACGAGCAGTACTTC. As protein: CASSTPLPGSYEQYF.

The J gene is TRBJ2-1, the V gene TRBV30; 10 bases agree with TRBD2. The CDR3 length is 13 residues. Germline CDR1 and CDR2: GTSNPN and SVGIG (reference sequence). V was clipped by 2 bases and J by 13 bases; unmatched bases: 8. Here the CDR3 reads CAWSPKREGGQFF. CDR3 bases: TGTGCCTGGAGTCCAAAGCGGGAGGGTGGACAGTTCTTC.

CDR3 sequence: CASSVGSGRVYNEQFF. The CDR3, as DNA: TGTGCCAGCAGCGTAGGTAGCGGGAGGGTTTACAATGAGCAGTTCTTC. This chain uses TRBV9 with TRBJ2-1, with 11 nucleotides matching TRBD2. V shed 0 bases, J shed 4 bases, and the junction held 3 bases outside the gene matches. The CDR3 totals 16 residues. Germline V gene data show CDR1 as SGDLS and CDR2 as YYNGEE.

J is TRBJ1-5 and V is TRBV19; the D gene is possibly TRBD1 (6 bases). The CDR3 totals 14 residues. V gave up 7 bases and J gave up 4 bases, with 14 bases separating them. From germline, CDR1 is LNHDA and CDR2 SQIVND (reference sequence). Here the CDR3 reads CASTPTGRNQPQHF. CDR3 coding DNA: TGTGCCAGTACTCCTACAGGGAGAAATCAGCCCCAGCATTTT.

The chain uses TRBV11-1 and TRBJ2-7; 10 nucleotides line up with TRBD1. V dropped 0 bases and J dropped 6; count of bases not matched to a gene: 8. CDR3 size: 16 residues. The V gene's germline CDR1 is SGHAT and CDR2 FQDESV (reference sequence). CDR3 sequence (DNA): TGTGCCAGCAGCTTAGCCGGGACAGGGGTTTTATCCGAGCAGTACTTC. This encodes CASSLAGTGVLSEQYF.

This rearrangement joins TRBV12-5 to TRBJ1-4, with a tentative D call TRBD1 (5 bases). Trimming removed 3 bases at V and 8 bases at J, with 28 bases between. CDR1 LGHNT and CDR2 FRNRAP come from the germline V gene. This CDR3 has 19 residues. CDR3 residues: CASGFFLWAGRLPEEKLFF. CDR3 DNA sequence: TGTGCTAGTGGTTTTTTTCTTTGGGCAGGGAGGTTGCCCGAAGAAAAACTGTTTTTT.

The chain is built from TRBV5-1 and TRBJ1-3, with D perhaps TRBD1 (6 bases). The ends were cut back, 4 bases at V and 2 bases at J, with 13 bases in the middle. The CDR3 runs 15 residues. Looked up from germline, CDR1 is SGHRS and CDR2 is YFSETQ. The CDR3 reads CASSQGLGPGNTIYF. CDR3 in DNA: TGCGCCAGCAGCCAGGGGTTGGGTCCTGGAAACACCATATATTTT.

The rearrangement uses TRBV6-4 and TRBJ1-2; 10 bases are shared with TRBD1. This CDR3 spans 15 amino acids. The trim removed 7 bases at V and 2 bases at J, leaving 7 bases unmatched. Germline V gene data show CDR1 as MRHNA and CDR2 as SNTAGT. The CDR3, as DNA: TGTGCCAGCACTGAACCGGGACAGGGGAACTATGGCTACACCTTC. This gives the protein CASTEPGQGNYGYTF.

This chain joins TRBV5-1 and TRBJ2-7; TRBD2 matches at 10 bases. The CDR3 sequence is 16 residues long. Germline V lookup: CDR1 SGHRS, CDR2 YFSETQ. Losses at the gene ends were 3 bases for V and 3 bases for J; bases not matched to a gene: 9. The CDR3 DNA follows: TGCGCCAGCAGCTCGGGCGGGACTAGCGTATTCTACGAGCAGTACTTC. Translated: CASSSGGTSVFYEQYF.

V and J are TRBV27 and TRBJ1-1; possibly TRBD1 for D (6 bases). CDR1 is MNHEY, CDR2 SMNVEV, per germline (reference sequence). The CDR3 is 14 amino acids. V was shortened by 10 bases and J by 2 bases, with 17 bases between the two germline ends. The CDR3 loop is CANLSRDNNTEAFF. The DNA for the CDR3 is TGTGCCAACCTCTCCCGGGACAACAACACTGAAGCTTTCTTT.

V usage is TRBV7-8 and J usage is TRBJ2-7; TRBD1 matches 8 bases. The CDR3 is 15 residues long. Trimming at V came to 1 base and at J to 2 bases, leaving 4 bases not matched to a gene. In germline, CDR1 is SGHVS, CDR2 FQNEAQ. The CDR3 region has the DNA TGTGCCAGCAGCTTAGATTCAGGGGGCCCCTACGAGCAGTACTTC. This translates into CASSLDSGGPYEQYF.

The V gene is TRBV6-5, the J gene TRBJ1-5, with 9 bases lining up with TRBD1. The CDR3 runs 14 residues. Germline CDR1 is MNHEY and CDR2 is SVGAGI. V gave up 5 bases and J gave up 2 bases; unmatched junction bases: 1. The CDR3 loop reads CASSRDRGNQPQHF. In DNA, the CDR3 is TGTGCCAGCAGTCGGGACAGGGGCAATCAGCCCCAGCATTTT.

The chain couples TRBV7-2 to TRBJ1-1; 7 positions agree with TRBD1. The V gene end was trimmed by 5 bases and the J gene end by 0 bases; junction bases not matched to a gene: 6. Germline V gene data show CDR1 as SGHTA and CDR2 as FQGNSA. This CDR3 spans 15 amino acids. The chain's CDR3 is CASSQGGSLNTEAFF. As DNA, the CDR3 is TGTGCCAGCAGCCAGGGGGGTAGCCTGAACACTGAAGCTTTCTTT.

The chain has TRBV28 and TRBJ1-1, with 9 bases aligning to TRBD1. Trimming removed 5 bases from V and 4 bases from J; junction bases left unmatched: 8. This CDR3 has 15 residues. Germline CDR1 MDHEN, CDR2 SYDVKM. The CDR3 sequence is CASSKTGGELTEAFF. The CDR3 bases are TGTGCCAGCAGTAAAACAGGGGGCGAGCTCACTGAAGCTTTCTTT.